This T cell receptor beta chain was identified in a study of shared clonotypes between healthy human individuals. At the level of the study: Each donor's CD4 naive and CD4 memory cells filled three plates apiece, CD8 naive two, and CD8 memory one.

Study-wide results and limits: Despite large depth, sorted-subset datasets appeared incompletely sequenced. A small donor pool kept down the genetic and exposure-history diversity that was represented.

As regards this clone: Its antigen is not identified.

The repertoire was sequenced with immunoSEQ multiplex PCR; TCRdb's copy has only in-frame clones and lacks some. The table has approximately 700,000 clones, around 78% seen once; the top ten hold 1.5% to 2%. The clonotype was recovered from a woman aged 30 to 39 in good health. Sequencing was performed on memory CD4+ T cells sorted from blood. Subset: CD45RA-negative fraction.

The CDR3 loop reads CASRGGASGNTIYF. The CDR3 coding sequence is TGCGCCAGCAGAGGAGGGGCGAGTGGAAACACCATATATTTT. The chain employs TRBV5-1 and TRBJ1-3, with D perhaps TRBD1 (5 bases). The CDR3 length is 14 residues. Per the germline V gene, CDR1 is SGHRS and CDR2 is YFSETQ. V was trimmed by 5 bases and J by 3 bases, leaving 12 bases between them. The full variable domain, in which reference TRBV5-1 and TRBJ1-3 provide the parts outside the CDR3, is KAGVTQTPRYLIKTRGQQVTLSCSPISGHRSVSWYQQTPGQGLQFLFEYFSETQRNKGNFPGRFSGRQFSNSRSEMNVSTLELGDSALYLCASRGGASGNTIYFGEGSWLTVV.